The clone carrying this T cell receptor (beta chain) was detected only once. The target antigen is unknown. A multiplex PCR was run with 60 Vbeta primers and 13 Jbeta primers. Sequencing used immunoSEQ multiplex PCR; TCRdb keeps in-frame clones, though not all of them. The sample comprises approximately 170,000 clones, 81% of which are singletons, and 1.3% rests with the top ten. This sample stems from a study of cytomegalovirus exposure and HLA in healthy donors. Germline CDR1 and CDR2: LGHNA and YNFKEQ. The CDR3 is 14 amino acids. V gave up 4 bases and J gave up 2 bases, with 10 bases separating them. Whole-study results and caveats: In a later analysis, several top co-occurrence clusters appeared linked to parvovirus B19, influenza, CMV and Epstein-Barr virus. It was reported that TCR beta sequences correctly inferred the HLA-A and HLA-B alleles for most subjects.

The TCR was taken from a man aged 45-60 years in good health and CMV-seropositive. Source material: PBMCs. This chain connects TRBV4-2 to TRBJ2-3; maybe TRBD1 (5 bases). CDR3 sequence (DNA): TGTGCCAGCAGCCGGACAAGATTCACAGATACGCAGTATTTT. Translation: CASSRTRFTDTQYF.